Reported below is one T cell receptor beta chain. Antigen specificity is unknown. The CDR3 is made up of 14 amino acids. V shed 4 bases and J shed 5 bases, with 15 bases lying between them. Germline CDR1 and CDR2: MNHNS and SASEGT. Assay: immunoSEQ multiplex PCR; the TCRdb copy retains only in-frame clones and omits some. The sample lists about 30,000 clones; roughly 68% were seen once. This sample stems from a study of OX40 agonist ivuxolimab in advanced cancers. Study background: The study reported partial responses in three patients: one hepatocellular carcinoma, two cutaneous melanoma. Points from the study as a whole: CD8+ T cells averaged more expanded clones than CD4+. Not determined was the antigen specificity of the expanded peripheral T cells.

Patients with a history of autoimmune disease or on systemic immunosuppression were excluded. The chain couples TRBV6-1 to TRBJ2-7; the D gene is possibly TRBD2 (5 bases). The sequence was obtained from an adult with an advanced solid tumor such as melanoma, head and neck, liver or kidney cancer. The specimen comprised CD4+ or CD8+ T cells sorted from blood, sampled in a trial of the OX40 agonist ivuxolimab. The CDR3 DNA is TGTGCCAGCAGTGTAACCGCCGGGAATGACGAGCAGTACGTC. Residues: CASSVTAGNDEQYV.